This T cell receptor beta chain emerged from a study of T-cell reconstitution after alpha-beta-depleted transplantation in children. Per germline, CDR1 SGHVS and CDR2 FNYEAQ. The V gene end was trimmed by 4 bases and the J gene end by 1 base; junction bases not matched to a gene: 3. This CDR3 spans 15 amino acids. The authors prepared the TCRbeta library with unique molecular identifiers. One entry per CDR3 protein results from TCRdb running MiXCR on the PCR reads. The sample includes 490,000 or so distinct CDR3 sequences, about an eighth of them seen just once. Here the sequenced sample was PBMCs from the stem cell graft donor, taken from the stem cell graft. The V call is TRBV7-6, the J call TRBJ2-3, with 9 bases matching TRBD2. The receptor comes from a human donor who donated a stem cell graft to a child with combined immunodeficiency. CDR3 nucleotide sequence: TGTGCCAGCAGCTCCGAGCGGGGGGGCACAGATACGCAGTATTTT. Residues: CASSSERGGTDTQYF.